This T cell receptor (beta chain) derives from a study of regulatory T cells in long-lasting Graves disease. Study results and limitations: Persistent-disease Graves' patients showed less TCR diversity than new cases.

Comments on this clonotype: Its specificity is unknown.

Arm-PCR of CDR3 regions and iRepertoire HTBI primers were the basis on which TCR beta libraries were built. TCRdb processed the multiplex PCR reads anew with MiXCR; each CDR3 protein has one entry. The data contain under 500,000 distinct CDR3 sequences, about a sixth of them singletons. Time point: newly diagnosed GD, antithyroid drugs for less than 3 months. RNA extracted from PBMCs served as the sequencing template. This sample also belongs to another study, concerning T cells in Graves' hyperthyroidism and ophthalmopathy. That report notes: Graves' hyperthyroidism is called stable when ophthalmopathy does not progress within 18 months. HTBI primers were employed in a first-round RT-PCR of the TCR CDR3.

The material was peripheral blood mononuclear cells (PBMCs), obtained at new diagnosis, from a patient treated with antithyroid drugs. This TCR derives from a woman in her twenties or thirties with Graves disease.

The CDR3 DNA reads as TGCAGTGCTAGAGACCTACAGGGGGATACGCAGTATTTT. This sequence encodes CSARDLQGDTQYF. This chain links TRBV20-1 with TRBJ2-3; TRBD1 matches 7 bases. Looked up from germline, CDR1 is DFQATT and CDR2 is SNEGSKA (reference sequence). V was clipped by 0 bases and J by 6 bases; unmatched bases: 3. This CDR3 region has 13 residues.